This TCR beta chain was sequenced during a study of blood T cells in healthy people across ages. Study observations and caveats: More naive CD4+ cells and higher diversity marked long-lived donors relative to aged donors. Unsorted PBMCs ruled out conclusive naive versus antigen-experienced comparison.

Each sample yielded at least 7 million isolated PBMCs. Trimming left V 2 bases short and J 6 bases short, with 7 bases between. This CDR3 contains 11 residues. The germline gives CDR1 SQVTM, CDR2 ANQGSEA. This clonotype showed up just a few times. Its specificity is unknown. A second PCR, run for roughly 7 to 11 cycles, used a sample-barcoded 5' primer plus a J-beta primer mix. With 12 random nucleotides, a template-switch adaptor tagged each individual cDNA molecule. TCRdb processed the 5' RACE reads anew with MiXCR; each CDR3 protein has one entry. This sample yields around 780,000 distinct CDR3 sequences, of which roughly 50% are seen a single time; under 30% belongs to the top ten.

Sample: blood. The TCR comes from a man aged 40-49 years in good health. The V gene is TRBV29-1, the J gene TRBJ1-2; no definite D call. The CDR3 coding sequence is TGCAGCGTTGAATGGTCGGATGGCTACACCTTC. Its protein is CSVEWSDGYTF.